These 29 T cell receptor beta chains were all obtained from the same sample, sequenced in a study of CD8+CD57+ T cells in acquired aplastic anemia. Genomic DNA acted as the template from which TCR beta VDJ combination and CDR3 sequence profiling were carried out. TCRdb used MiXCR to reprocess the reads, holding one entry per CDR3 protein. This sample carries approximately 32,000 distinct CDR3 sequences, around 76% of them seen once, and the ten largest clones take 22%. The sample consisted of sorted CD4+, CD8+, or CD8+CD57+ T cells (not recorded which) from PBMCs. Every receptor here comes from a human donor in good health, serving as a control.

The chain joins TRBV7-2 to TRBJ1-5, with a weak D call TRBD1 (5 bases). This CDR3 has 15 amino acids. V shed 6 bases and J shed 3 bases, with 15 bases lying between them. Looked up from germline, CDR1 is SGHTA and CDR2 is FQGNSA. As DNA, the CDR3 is TGTGCCAGCAGAGCCAGGGATTTGCCCAATCAGCCCCAGCATTTT. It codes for CASRARDLPNQPQHF.

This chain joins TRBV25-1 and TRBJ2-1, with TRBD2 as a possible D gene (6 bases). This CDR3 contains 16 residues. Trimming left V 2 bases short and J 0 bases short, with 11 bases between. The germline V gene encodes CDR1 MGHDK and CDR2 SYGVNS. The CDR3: CASSEGGTSSYNEQFF. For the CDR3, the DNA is TGTGCCAGCAGTGAAGGAGGGACGAGCTCCTACAATGAGCAGTTCTTC.

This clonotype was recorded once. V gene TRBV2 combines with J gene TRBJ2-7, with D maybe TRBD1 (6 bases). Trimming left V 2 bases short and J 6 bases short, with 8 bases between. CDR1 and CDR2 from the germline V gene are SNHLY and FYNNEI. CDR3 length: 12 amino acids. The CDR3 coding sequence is TGTGCCAGCAGTGAATCAGGGGCCGAGCAGTACTTC. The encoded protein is CASSESGAEQYF. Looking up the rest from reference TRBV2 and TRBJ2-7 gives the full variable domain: EPEVTQTPSHQVTQMGQEVILRCVPISNHLYFYWYRQILGQKVEFLVSFYNNEISEKSEIFDDQFSVERPDGSNFTLKIRSTKLEDSAMYFCASSESGAEQYFGPGTRLTVT.

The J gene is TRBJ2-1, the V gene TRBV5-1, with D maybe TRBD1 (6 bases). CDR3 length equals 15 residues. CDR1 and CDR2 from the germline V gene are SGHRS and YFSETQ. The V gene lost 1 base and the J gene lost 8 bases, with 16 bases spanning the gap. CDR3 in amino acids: CASSLTGSEFHEQFF. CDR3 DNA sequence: TGCGCCAGCAGCTTGACAGGGTCGGAGTTCCATGAGCAGTTCTTC. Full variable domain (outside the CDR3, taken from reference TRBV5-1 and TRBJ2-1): KAGVTQTPRYLIKTRGQQVTLSCSPISGHRSVSWYQQTPGQGLQFLFEYFSETQRNKGNFPGRFSGRQFSNSRSEMNVSTLELGDSALYLCASSLTGSEFHEQFFGPGTRLTVL.

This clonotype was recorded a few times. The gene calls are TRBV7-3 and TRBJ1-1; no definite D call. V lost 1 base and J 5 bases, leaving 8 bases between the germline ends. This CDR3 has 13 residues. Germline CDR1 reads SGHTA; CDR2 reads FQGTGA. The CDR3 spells CASSLKATTEAFF. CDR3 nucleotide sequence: TGTGCCAGCAGCTTAAAGGCCACTACTGAAGCTTTCTTT.

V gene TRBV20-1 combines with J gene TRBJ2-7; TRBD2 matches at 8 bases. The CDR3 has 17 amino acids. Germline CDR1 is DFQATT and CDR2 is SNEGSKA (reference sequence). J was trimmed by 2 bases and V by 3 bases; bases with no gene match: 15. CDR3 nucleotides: TGCAGTGCTAGGGATCTCACTGATAGCGGGGCGACCTACGAGCAGTACTTC. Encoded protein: CSARDLTDSGATYEQYF.

For the CDR3, the DNA is TGCAGTGCTTCGAAAAATGGAGAGACCCAGTACTTC. The encoded protein is CSASKNGETQYF. The V call is TRBV20-1, the J call TRBJ2-5; D is uncertain. Deletions cut 5 bases from V and 4 bases from J, with 11 bases between. The CDR3 spans 12 residues. Germline V CDR1 and CDR2: DFQATT, SNEGSKA (reference sequence).

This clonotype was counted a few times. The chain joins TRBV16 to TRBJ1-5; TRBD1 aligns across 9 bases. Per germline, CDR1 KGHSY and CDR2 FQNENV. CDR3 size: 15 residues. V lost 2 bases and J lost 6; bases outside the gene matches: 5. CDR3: CASSQRWTGVQPQHF. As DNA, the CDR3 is TGTGCCAGCAGCCAACGGTGGACAGGGGTTCAGCCCCAGCATTTT.

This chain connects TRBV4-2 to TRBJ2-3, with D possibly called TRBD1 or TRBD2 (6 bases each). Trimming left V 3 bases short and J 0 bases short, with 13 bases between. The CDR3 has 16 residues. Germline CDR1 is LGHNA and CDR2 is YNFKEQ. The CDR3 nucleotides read TGTGCCAGCAGCCAGGAAGGGGGGCTTAGCACAGATACGCAGTATTTT. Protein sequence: CASSQEGGLSTDTQYF.

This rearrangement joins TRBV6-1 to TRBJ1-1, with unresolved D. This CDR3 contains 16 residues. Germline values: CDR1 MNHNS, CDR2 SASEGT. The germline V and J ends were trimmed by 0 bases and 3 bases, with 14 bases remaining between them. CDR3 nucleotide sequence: TGTGCCAGCAGTGAAGCATCGACAACCCCGCACACTGAAGCTTTCTTT. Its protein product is CASSEASTTPHTEAFF.

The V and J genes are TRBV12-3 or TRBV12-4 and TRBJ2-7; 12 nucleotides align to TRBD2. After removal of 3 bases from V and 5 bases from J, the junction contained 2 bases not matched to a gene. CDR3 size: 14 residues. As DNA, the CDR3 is TGTGCCAGCAGTTTGACTAGCGGGAGACACGAGCAGTACTTC. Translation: CASSLTSGRHEQYF.

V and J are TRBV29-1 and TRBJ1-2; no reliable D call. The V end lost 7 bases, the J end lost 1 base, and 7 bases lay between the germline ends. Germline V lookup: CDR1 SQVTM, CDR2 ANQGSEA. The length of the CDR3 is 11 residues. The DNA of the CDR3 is TGCAGCGCTGATCGTAACTATGGCTACACCTTC. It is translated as CSADRNYGYTF.

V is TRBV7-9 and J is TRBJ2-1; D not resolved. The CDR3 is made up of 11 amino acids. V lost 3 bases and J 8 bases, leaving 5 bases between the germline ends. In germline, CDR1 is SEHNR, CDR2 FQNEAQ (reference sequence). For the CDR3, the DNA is TGTGCCAGCAGCTTTTTCTATGAGCAGTTCTTC. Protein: CASSFFYEQFF.

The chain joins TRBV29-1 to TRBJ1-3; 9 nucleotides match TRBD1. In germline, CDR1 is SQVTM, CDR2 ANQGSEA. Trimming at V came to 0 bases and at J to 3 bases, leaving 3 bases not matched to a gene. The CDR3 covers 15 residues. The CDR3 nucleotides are TGCAGCGTTGAAGATCTGGACAGGGGTGGAAACACCATATATTTT. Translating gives CSVEDLDRGGNTIYF.

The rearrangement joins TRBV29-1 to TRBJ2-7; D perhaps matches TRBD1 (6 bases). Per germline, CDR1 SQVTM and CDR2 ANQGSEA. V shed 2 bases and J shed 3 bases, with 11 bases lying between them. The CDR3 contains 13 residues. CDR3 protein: CSVEQGRNYEQYF. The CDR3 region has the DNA TGCAGCGTTGAACAGGGGCGAAACTACGAGCAGTACTTC.

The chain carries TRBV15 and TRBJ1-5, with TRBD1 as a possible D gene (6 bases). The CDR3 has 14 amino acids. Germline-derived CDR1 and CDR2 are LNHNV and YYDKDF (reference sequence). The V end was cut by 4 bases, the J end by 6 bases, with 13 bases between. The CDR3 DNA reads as TGTGCCACCAGCAAAGACAGGTTGGGTCAGCCCCAGCATTTT. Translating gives CATSKDRLGQPQHF.

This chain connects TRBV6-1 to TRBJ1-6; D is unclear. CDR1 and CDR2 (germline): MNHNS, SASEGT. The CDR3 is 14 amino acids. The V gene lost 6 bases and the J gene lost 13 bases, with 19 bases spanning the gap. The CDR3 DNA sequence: TGTGCCAGCAGGTCAATGGCAGGACTTTCTCCCCTCCACTTT. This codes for CASRSMAGLSPLHF.

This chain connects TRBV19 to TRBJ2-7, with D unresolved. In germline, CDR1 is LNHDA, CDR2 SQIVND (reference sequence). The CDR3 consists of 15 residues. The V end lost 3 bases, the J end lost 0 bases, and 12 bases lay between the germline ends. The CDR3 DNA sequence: TGTGCCAGTAGTATTCAGGCGCTCGGCTCCTACGAGCAGTACTTC. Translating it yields CASSIQALGSYEQYF.

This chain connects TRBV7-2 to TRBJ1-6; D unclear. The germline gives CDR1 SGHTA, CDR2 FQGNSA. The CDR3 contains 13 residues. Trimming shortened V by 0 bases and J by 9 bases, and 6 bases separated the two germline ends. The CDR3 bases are TGTGCCAGCAGCTTAGCGGTGGCTTCACCCCTCCACTTT. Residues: CASSLAVASPLHF. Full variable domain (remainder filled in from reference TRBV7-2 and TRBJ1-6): GAGVSQSPSNKVTEKGKDVELRCDPISGHTALYWYRQSLGQGLEFLIYFQGNSAPDKSGLPSDRFSAERTGGSVSTLTIQRTQQEDSAVYLCASSLAVASPLHFGNGTRLTVT.

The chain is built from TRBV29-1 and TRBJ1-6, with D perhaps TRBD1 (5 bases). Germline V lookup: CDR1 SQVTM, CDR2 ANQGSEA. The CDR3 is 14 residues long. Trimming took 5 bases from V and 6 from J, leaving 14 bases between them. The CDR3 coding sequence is TGCAGCGTTACTACGGGGCCAGTTAATTCACCCCTCCACTTT. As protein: CSVTTGPVNSPLHF.

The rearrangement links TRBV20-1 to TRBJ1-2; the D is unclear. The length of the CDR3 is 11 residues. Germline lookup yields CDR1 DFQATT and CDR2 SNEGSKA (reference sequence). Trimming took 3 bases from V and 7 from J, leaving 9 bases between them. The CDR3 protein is CSARRPGGYTF. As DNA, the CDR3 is TGCAGTGCTAGGCGGCCGGGTGGCTACACCTTC.

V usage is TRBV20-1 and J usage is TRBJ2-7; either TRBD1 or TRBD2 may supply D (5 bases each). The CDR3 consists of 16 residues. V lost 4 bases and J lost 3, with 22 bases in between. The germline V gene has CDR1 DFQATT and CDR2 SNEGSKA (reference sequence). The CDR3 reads CSATSIGWDGDYEQYF. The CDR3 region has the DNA TGCAGTGCTACATCCATAGGATGGGACGGGGACTACGAGCAGTACTTC.

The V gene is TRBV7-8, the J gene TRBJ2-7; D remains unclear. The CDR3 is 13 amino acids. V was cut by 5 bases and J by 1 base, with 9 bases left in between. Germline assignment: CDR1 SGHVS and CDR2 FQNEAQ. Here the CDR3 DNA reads TGTGCCAGCAGCCCGATTGCTTCCTACGAGCAGTACTTC. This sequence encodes CASSPIASYEQYF. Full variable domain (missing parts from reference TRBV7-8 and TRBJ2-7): GAGVSQSPRYKVAKRGQDVALRCDPISGHVSLFWYQQALGQGPEFLTYFQNEAQLDKSGLPSDRFFAERPEGSVSTLKIQRTQQEDSAVYLCASSPIASYEQYFGPGTRLTVT.

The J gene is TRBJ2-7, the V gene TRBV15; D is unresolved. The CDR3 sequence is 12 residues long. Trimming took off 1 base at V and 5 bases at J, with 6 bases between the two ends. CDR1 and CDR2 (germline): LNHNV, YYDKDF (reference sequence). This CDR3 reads CATSRAEDEQYF. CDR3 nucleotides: TGTGCCACCAGCAGAGCAGAGGACGAGCAGTACTTC.

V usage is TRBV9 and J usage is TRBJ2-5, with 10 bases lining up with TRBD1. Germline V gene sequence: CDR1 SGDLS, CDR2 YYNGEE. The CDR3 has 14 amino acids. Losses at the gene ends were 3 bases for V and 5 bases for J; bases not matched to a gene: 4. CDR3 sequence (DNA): TGTGCCAGCAGCGCAGACAGGGGGCGGGAGACCCAGTACTTC. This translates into CASSADRGRETQYF.

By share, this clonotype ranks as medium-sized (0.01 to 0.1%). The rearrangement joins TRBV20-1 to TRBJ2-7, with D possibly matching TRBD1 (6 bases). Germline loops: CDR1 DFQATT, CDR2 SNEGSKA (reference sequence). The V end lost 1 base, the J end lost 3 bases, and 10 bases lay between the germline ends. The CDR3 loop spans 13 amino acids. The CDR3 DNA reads TGCAGTGCTAGAGCCCTGGACAGCTACGAGCAGTACTTC. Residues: CSARALDSYEQYF.

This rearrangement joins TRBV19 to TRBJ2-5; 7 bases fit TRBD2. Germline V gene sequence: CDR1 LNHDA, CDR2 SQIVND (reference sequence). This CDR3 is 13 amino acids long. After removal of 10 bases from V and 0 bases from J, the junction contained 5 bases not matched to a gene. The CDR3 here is CATGGGDQETQYF. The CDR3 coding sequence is TGTGCCACGGGGGGAGGGGACCAAGAGACCCAGTACTTC. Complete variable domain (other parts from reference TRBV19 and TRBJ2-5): DGGITQSPKYLFRKEGQNVTLSCEQNLNHDAMYWYRQDPGQGLRLIYYSQIVNDFQKGDIAEGYSVSREKKESFPLTVTSAQKNPTAFYLCATGGGDQETQYFGPGTRLLVL.

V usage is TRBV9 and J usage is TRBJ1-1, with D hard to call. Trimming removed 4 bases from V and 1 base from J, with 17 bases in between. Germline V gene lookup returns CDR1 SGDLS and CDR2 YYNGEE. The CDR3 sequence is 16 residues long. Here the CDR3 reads CASSPYTPSGNTEAFF. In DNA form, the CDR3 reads TGTGCCAGCAGCCCCTACACCCCGTCAGGGAACACTGAAGCTTTCTTT.

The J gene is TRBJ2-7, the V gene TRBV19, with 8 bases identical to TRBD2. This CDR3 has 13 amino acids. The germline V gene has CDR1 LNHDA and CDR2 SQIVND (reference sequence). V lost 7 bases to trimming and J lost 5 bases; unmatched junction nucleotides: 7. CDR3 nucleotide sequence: TGTGCCAGTAACCCGGGAGGGCCCGACGAGCAGTACTTC. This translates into CASNPGGPDEQYF.